Shown below are 21 T cell receptor beta chains from a single sample sequenced in a study of blood T cells in healthy people across ages. Next came a second PCR, run for about 7 to 12 cycles, which used a sample-barcoded 5' primer along with a J-beta primer mix. TCRdb reprocessed the 5' RACE reads with MiXCR, giving one entry per CDR3 protein. The sample yields 1,100,000 or so distinct CDR3 sequences, 45% seen once. The sequenced sample consisted of blood. These receptors came from a woman aged 60-75 years in good health.

This chain uses TRBV10-2 with TRBJ2-7, with D perhaps being TRBD1 or TRBD2 (5 bases each). This CDR3 contains 13 residues. Trimming removed 6 bases at V and 3 bases at J, with 12 bases between. CDR1 and CDR2 from the germline V gene are WSHSY and SAAADI. CDR3 in amino acids: CASRGFGGYEQYF. The CDR3 DNA reads TGCGCCAGCAGGGGATTTGGGGGCTACGAGCAGTACTTC.

This clonotype was counted between two and nine times. The junction departs from germline at one end; a sequencing error may be responsible. The chain employs TRBV5-1 and TRBJ2-5; 7 bases align to TRBD2. CDR3 length equals 14 residues. Germline loops: CDR1 SGHRS, CDR2 YFSETQ. In DNA, the CDR3 is TGTGCCAGCAGCTTAGAAGGCGGGAGAGAGACCCAGTACTTC. Translation: CASSLEGGRETQYF.

This clonotype was seen more than once but under ten times. The chain employs TRBV27 and TRBJ2-7; TRBD2 agrees at 9 bases. V trimming: 3 bases; J trimming: 4 bases; junction bases outside the gene matches: 10. The germline CDR1 and CDR2 sequences are MNHEY and SMNVEV (reference sequence). The CDR3 sequence is 16 residues long. CDR3 DNA: TGTGCCAGCAGTTTGATAAGGGGGACTAGCCCATACGAGCAGTACTTC. Its translation is CASSLIRGTSPYEQYF.

This clonotype appeared a few times. The V call is TRBV9, the J call TRBJ2-7; 7 bases line up with TRBD1. This CDR3 contains 15 residues. Germline assignment: CDR1 SGDLS and CDR2 YYNGEE. After removal of 0 bases from V and 2 bases from J, the junction contained 5 bases not matched to a gene. In DNA, the CDR3 is TGTGCCAGCAGCGTAGCTGGGACAGCCACCTACGAGCAGTACTTC. Protein sequence: CASSVAGTATYEQYF.

This chain connects TRBV9 to TRBJ2-5; TRBD2 aligns across 13 bases. Germline V gene lookup returns CDR1 SGDLS and CDR2 YYNGEE. This CDR3 region has 18 residues. Trimming at V came to 0 bases and at J to 11 bases, leaving 16 bases not matched to a gene. CDR3 sequence (DNA): TGTGCCAGCAGCGTAGCCTCGGGACTAGCGGGACTCGGCAATGAGCAGTACTTC. It translates to CASSVASGLAGLGNEQYF.

Points on this clonotype: The junction shows a germline mismatch at one end, possibly a read error. The rearrangement links TRBV6-5 to TRBJ2-3; D ambiguous. The germline V gene encodes CDR1 MNHEY and CDR2 SVGAGI. The CDR3 is 13 residues long. The CDR3 sequence is CASSDSRADTQYF. The CDR3, as DNA: TGTGCCAGCAGTGACTCTAGGGCCGATACGCAGTATTTT.

The chain joins TRBV6-5 to TRBJ2-1; TRBD1 matches at 7 bases. With V trimmed by 5 bases and J by 5 bases, 12 bases remained unmatched. The CDR3 sequence is 16 residues long. Germline values: CDR1 MNHEY, CDR2 SVGAGI. The CDR3 DNA is TGTGCCAGCAGTCCCCGGAGGACAGGTGTAGACAATGAGCAGTTCTTC. Translated, it gives CASSPRRTGVDNEQFF.

Here the CDR3 reads CASSLFGGISYEQYF. CDR3 bases: TGTGCCAGCAGTTTATTTGGGGGGATAAGCTACGAGCAGTACTTC. V gene TRBV28 combines with J gene TRBJ2-7, with D possibly matching TRBD2 (6 bases). Trimming removed 1 base at V and 3 bases at J, with 13 bases between. Germline CDR1 MDHEN, CDR2 SYDVKM. The CDR3 sequence is 15 residues long.

This clonotype was detected a few times. The gene calls are TRBV11-2 and TRBJ2-5; TRBD2 aligns across 9 bases. With 0 bases clipped from V and 4 bases from J, the junction kept 15 bases outside the gene matches. The CDR3 spans 19 residues. The germline V gene has CDR1 SGHAT and CDR2 FQNNGV. The CDR3, as DNA: TGTGCCAGCAGCTTAGATCTAATACGGCGGGAGGGCAATAGAGAGACCCAGTACTTC. Translating it yields CASSLDLIRREGNRETQYF.

The chain combines TRBV15 with TRBJ2-5; D perhaps matches TRBD2 (5 bases). The ends were cut back, 0 bases at V and 11 bases at J, with 19 bases in the middle. Germline values: CDR1 LNHNV, CDR2 YYDKDF (reference sequence). CDR3 size: 15 residues. The CDR3 is CATSRDPLSWGEQYF. The CDR3 DNA sequence: TGTGCCACCAGCAGAGATCCGTTGTCGTGGGGAGAGCAGTACTTC.

This sequence joins TRBV5-1 and TRBJ2-2; D is uncertain. This CDR3 is 15 amino acids long. V gave up 0 bases and J gave up 6 bases, with 12 bases separating them. The germline V gene encodes CDR1 SGHRS and CDR2 YFSETQ. The CDR3 DNA reads as TGCGCCAGCAGCTTGGACGCACGTCTGGCCGGGGAGCTGTTTTTT. Translated: CASSLDARLAGELFF.

The J gene is TRBJ2-3, the V gene TRBV27, with TRBD2 identical over 14 bases. Germline V gene sequence: CDR1 MNHEY, CDR2 SMNVEV (reference sequence). The CDR3 contains 18 residues. V shed 1 base, J shed 4 bases, and the junction held 7 bases outside the gene matches. CDR3 DNA: TGTGCCAGCAGTTTATTTCCCGGGACTAGCGGGAGAGCAGATACGCAGTATTTT. The encoded protein is CASSLFPGTSGRADTQYF.

The chain joins TRBV15 to TRBJ1-1, with a weak D call TRBD1 (6 bases). Trimming pared 1 base from V and 4 bases from J, leaving 10 bases between. Germline V gives CDR1 LNHNV, CDR2 YYDKDF (reference sequence). The CDR3 is 14 residues long. DNA for the CDR3: TGTGCCACCAGCAGAGGGGGGCAGGTCACTGAAGCTTTCTTT. It encodes CATSRGGQVTEAFF.

The chain links TRBV19 to TRBJ1-5; no clear D gene. Germline lookup yields CDR1 LNHDA and CDR2 SQIVND (reference sequence). The germline V and J ends were trimmed by 7 bases and 1 base, with 11 bases remaining between them. This CDR3 is 14 amino acids long. The CDR3 reads CASTADGSNQPQHF. CDR3 DNA: TGTGCCAGTACCGCGGACGGAAGCAATCAGCCCCAGCATTTT.

This chain's CDR3 is CATGMTSGRANTQYF. The CDR3 DNA sequence: TGTGCCACCGGAATGACTAGCGGGAGAGCGAATACGCAGTATTTT. This sequence joins TRBV24-1 and TRBJ2-3; 12 bases are shared with TRBD2. Trimming at V came to 9 bases and at J to 7 bases, leaving 10 bases not matched to a gene. Germline lookup yields CDR1 KGHDR and CDR2 SFDVKD. The CDR3 runs to 15 residues.

This clonotype was recorded a few times. V and J are TRBV25-1 and TRBJ1-4; the match to TRBD1 covers 10 bases. Germline CDR1 is MGHDK and CDR2 is SYGVNS. Germline trimming cut 6 bases from V and 8 bases from J; bases unmatched to any gene: 9. There are 15 residues in the CDR3. CDR3 DNA: TGTGCCAGCAGAGGACAGGGGGGAGGTGAAGAAAAACTGTTTTTT. It is translated as CASRGQGGGEEKLFF.

The chain employs TRBV24-1 and TRBJ1-2, with D possibly being TRBD1 (5 bases). This CDR3 has 17 amino acids. Germline V gene data show CDR1 as KGHDR and CDR2 as SFDVKD. Trimming cost V 8 bases and J 0 bases, with 21 bases left between them. CDR3 protein: CATILGTTDKTNYGYTF. For the CDR3, the DNA is TGTGCCACCATCCTGGGTACGACGGACAAAACTAACTATGGCTACACCTTC.

This chain uses TRBV9 with TRBJ2-7; TRBD2 matches 9 bases. The V segment lost 0 bases and the J segment 3 bases; nucleotides outside the gene matches: 1. CDR1 SGDLS and CDR2 YYNGEE come from the germline V gene. The CDR3 runs to 14 residues. In DNA, the CDR3 is TGTGCCAGCAGCGTAGAAGCGGGGGGCTACGAGCAGTACTTC. Its translation: CASSVEAGGYEQYF.

The CDR3 region has the DNA TGTGCCAGCATAGGTGAGGGGACAGATACGCAGTATTTT. This translates into CASIGEGTDTQYF. The chain combines TRBV25-1 with TRBJ2-3; possibly TRBD1 or TRBD2 for D (5 bases each). The ends were cut back, 7 bases at V and 3 bases at J, with 11 bases in the middle. Germline loops: CDR1 MGHDK, CDR2 SYGVNS. CDR3 length: 13 amino acids.

This clonotype was detected ten times or more. The rearrangement links TRBV7-6 to TRBJ2-1, with D uncertain. The V and J ends lost 3 bases and 9 bases respectively, with 9 bases between them. The CDR3 is 12 residues long. Germline V lookup: CDR1 SGHVS, CDR2 FNYEAQ. CDR3 coding DNA: TGTGCCAGCAGCTTTTATTTTGGTGAGCAGTTCTTC. Amino acid sequence: CASSFYFGEQFF.

The chain carries TRBV4-1 and TRBJ2-3, with unresolved D. V shed 0 bases and J shed 3 bases, with 10 bases lying between them. The CDR3 totals 15 residues. Germline loops: CDR1 MGHRA, CDR2 YSYEKL. CDR3 bases: TGCGCCAGCAGCCAAGATATCCGCGAGACAGATACGCAGTATTTT. It specifies CASSQDIRETDTQYF.